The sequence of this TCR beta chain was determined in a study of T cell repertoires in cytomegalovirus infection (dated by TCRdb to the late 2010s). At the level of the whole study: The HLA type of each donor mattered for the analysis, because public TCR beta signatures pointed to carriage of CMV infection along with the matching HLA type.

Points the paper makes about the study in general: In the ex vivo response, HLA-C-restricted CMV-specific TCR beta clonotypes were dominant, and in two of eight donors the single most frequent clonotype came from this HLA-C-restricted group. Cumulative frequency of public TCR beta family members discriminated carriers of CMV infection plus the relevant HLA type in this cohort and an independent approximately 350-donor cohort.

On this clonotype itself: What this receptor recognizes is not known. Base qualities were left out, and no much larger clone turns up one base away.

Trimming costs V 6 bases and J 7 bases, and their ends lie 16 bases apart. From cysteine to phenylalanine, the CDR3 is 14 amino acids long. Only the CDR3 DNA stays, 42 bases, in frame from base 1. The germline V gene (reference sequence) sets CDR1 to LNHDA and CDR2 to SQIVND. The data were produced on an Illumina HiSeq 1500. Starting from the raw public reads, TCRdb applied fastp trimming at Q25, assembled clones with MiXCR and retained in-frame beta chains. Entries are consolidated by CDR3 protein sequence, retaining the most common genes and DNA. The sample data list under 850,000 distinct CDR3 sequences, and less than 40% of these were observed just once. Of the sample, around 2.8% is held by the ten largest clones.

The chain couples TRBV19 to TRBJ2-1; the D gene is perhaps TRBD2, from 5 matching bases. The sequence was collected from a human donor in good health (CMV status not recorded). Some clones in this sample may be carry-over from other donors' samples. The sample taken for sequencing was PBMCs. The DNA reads TGTGCCAGTAGGGAAGAGGGCCTAAGGAATGAGCAGTTCTTC. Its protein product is CASREEGLRNEQFF. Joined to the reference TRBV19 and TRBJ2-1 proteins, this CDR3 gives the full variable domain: DGGITQSPKYLFRKEGQNVTLSCEQNLNHDAMYWYRQDPGQGLRLIYYSQIVNDFQKGDIAEGYSVSREKKESFPLTVTSAQKNPTAFYLCASREEGLRNEQFFGPGTRLTVL.